This T cell receptor (beta chain) came from a study of OX40 agonist ivuxolimab in advanced cancers. On the study more broadly: Administration of intravenous ivuxolimab to patients occurred every 2 weeks at 0.01 to 10 mg/kg. Three patients, one with hepatocellular carcinoma and two with cutaneous melanoma, responded partially.

Profiled with immunoSEQ multiplex PCR; TCRdb holds only in-frame clones, not every one. The data contain 70,000 to 95,000 clones, 80% to 85% of them singletons. CDR1 and CDR2 from the germline V gene are KGHSH and LQKENI. The CDR3 sequence is 14 residues long. The V end was cut by 5 bases, the J end by 2 bases, with 13 bases between. The TCR originated in an adult with an advanced solid tumor such as melanoma, head and neck, liver or kidney cancer. This chain connects TRBV18 to TRBJ2-7; D is undetermined. The material sequenced was CD4+ or CD8+ T cells sorted from blood, taken in a trial of the OX40 agonist ivuxolimab. DNA of the CDR3: TGTGCCAGCTCAACCGCCGGGCTAACCTACGAGCAGTACTTC. Translating it yields CASSTAGLTYEQYF.